This TCR beta chain was sequenced during a study of blood T cell repertoires in COVID-19. Study overall: The study drew acute and convalescent COVID-19 samples from the United States, Italy and Spain.

Looked up from germline, CDR1 is SGHRS and CDR2 is YFSETQ. CDR3 length: 14 amino acids. V lost 2 bases to trimming and J lost 4 bases, with 12 bases between them. Produced via immunoSEQ multiplex PCR; TCRdb's table is partial and in-frame only. Of roughly 200,000 clones listed, over 80% are singletons. Seattle-derived patients entered the study during active infection and were followed longitudinally. The specimen sequenced was peripheral blood. This receptor was taken from a woman between 40 and 55 years old with COVID-19, enrolled during active disease. The chain has TRBV5-1 and TRBJ1-1; the D gene is possibly TRBD1 (5 bases). The CDR3 is CASSFSRDGTEAFF. The CDR3 DNA reads as TGCGCCAGCAGCTTCTCCAGGGATGGCACTGAAGCTTTCTTT.